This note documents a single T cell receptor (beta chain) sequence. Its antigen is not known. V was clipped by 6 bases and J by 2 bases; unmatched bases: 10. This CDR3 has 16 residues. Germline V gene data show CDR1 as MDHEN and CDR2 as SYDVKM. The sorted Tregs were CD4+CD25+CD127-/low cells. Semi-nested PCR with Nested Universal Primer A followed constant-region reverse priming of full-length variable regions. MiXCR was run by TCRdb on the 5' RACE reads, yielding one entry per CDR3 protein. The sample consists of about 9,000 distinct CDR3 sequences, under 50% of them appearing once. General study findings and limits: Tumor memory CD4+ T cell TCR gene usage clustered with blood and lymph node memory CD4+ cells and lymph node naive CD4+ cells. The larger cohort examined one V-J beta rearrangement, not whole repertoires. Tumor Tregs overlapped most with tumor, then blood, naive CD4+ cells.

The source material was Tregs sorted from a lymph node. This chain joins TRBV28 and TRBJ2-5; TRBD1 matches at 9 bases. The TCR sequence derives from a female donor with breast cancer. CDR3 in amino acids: CASSSGPGTGQETQYF. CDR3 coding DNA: TGTGCCAGCAGCTCAGGACCAGGGACAGGGCAAGAGACCCAGTACTTC.